The 16 T cell receptor beta chains presented below share a single source sample, sequenced in a study of neurological immune-mediated disorders. TCRdb called the 5' RACE reads again in MiXCR, with one record for every CDR3 protein. The repertoire consists of some 65,000 distinct CDR3 sequences, with approximately 3.7% occurring once and the leading ten covering under 3%. Sequencing input: PBMCs. The receptors were sampled from a man aged 50 or older with multiple sclerosis.

This clonotype came up many times. The chain links TRBV6-5 to TRBJ1-3; D is ambiguous. Trimming stripped 0 bases from V and 0 bases from J, with 12 bases between. CDR1 is MNHEY and CDR2 is SVGAGI in the germline V gene. The CDR3 consists of 17 residues. CDR3 sequence: CASSYSGSAASGNTIYF. Written as DNA, the CDR3 is TGTGCCAGCAGTTACTCAGGTTCGGCGGCCTCTGGAAACACCATATATTTT.

This clonotype has a count of ten or more. The V call is TRBV7-9, the J call TRBJ2-5; D is perhaps TRBD1 (6 bases). This CDR3 has 14 amino acids. Between the trimmed V and J ends, which lost 5 bases and 2 bases, there was a span of 12 bases. Germline V gene sequence: CDR1 SEHNR, CDR2 FQNEAQ (reference sequence). CDR3 sequence: CASSDYRVQETQYF. The CDR3 nucleotides read TGTGCCAGCAGCGACTACAGGGTACAAGAGACCCAGTACTTC. Using reference TRBV7-9 and TRBJ2-5 for the parts outside the CDR3, the full variable domain is DTGVSQNPRHKITKRGQNVTFRCDPISEHNRLYWYRQTLGQGPEFLTYFQNEAQLEKSRLLSDRFSAERPKGSFSTLEIQRTEQGDSAMYLCASSDYRVQETQYFGPGTRLLVL.

This clonotype has ten or more counts. The chain employs TRBV6-2 or TRBV6-3 and TRBJ1-5; tentative D call: TRBD1 (5 bases). The CDR3 is made up of 16 amino acids. V lost 0 bases to trimming and J lost 1 base, with 10 bases between them. The germline CDR1 and CDR2 sequences are MNHEY and SVGEGT. The CDR3 DNA reads TGTGCCAGCAGTTACTCCGGGACCTCGAGCAATCAGCCCCAGCATTTT. As protein: CASSYSGTSSNQPQHF.

The sample holds many counts of this clonotype. DNA for the CDR3: TGTGCCAGCAGTTTATACACAGGGTCCTACAATGAGCAGTTCTTC. It yields the protein CASSLYTGSYNEQFF. The chain recombines TRBV28 with TRBJ2-1; D is perhaps TRBD1 (6 bases). V was clipped by 1 base and J by 1 base, with 8 bases between them. CDR1 and CDR2 from the germline V gene are MDHEN and SYDVKM. The CDR3 sequence is 15 residues long.

The sample holds many counts of this clonotype. The chain has TRBV6-6 and TRBJ2-1; D may be TRBD1 or TRBD2 (6 bases each). V shed 2 bases and J shed 0 bases, with 8 bases lying between them. The germline V gene has CDR1 MNHNY and CDR2 SVGAGI (reference sequence). The CDR3 contains 15 residues. CDR3 region: CASSYPGASYNEQFF. CDR3 bases: TGTGCCAGCAGTTACCCGGGGGCCTCCTACAATGAGCAGTTCTTC.

This clonotype was detected ten times or more. The J gene is TRBJ1-1, the V gene TRBV20-1; D gene unclear. The V end was cut by 3 bases, the J end by 2 bases, with 10 bases between. This CDR3 has 13 amino acids. The V gene's germline CDR1 is DFQATT and CDR2 SNEGSKA (reference sequence). CDR3 loop: CSARIPDNTEAFF. For the CDR3, the DNA is TGCAGTGCTAGGATTCCAGATAACACTGAAGCTTTCTTT.

The sample holds a few counts of this clonotype. This chain joins TRBV15 and TRBJ2-7; maybe TRBD2 (6 bases). The length of the CDR3 is 14 residues. The ends were cut back, 1 base at V and 1 base at J, with 8 bases in the middle. Germline assignment: CDR1 LNHNV and CDR2 YYDKDF (reference sequence). The CDR3 protein is CATSRVEGSYEQYF. The CDR3 DNA is TGTGCCACCAGCAGAGTGGAGGGGTCCTACGAGCAGTACTTC.

This clonotype was counted ten times or more. The chain carries TRBV11-2 and TRBJ2-2; 9 nucleotides agree with TRBD2. Looked up from germline, CDR1 is SGHAT and CDR2 is FQNNGV. CDR3 size: 20 residues. Losses at the gene ends were 1 base for V and 0 bases for J; bases not matched to a gene: 12. Here the CDR3 DNA reads TGTGCCAGCAGCTTAGCGCTAGCGGGATCCTCTGCCGCGAACACCGGGGAGCTGTTTTTT. Translating it yields CASSLALAGSSAANTGELFF.

This clonotype was recorded many times. The V gene is TRBV7-2, the J gene TRBJ2-3, with TRBD2 matching over 13 bases. Trimming at V came to 5 bases and at J to 3 bases, leaving 8 bases not matched to a gene. The CDR3 has 17 residues. Germline V lookup: CDR1 SGHTA, CDR2 FQGNSA. DNA for the CDR3: TGTGCCAGCAGCCCCCGACTAGCGGGGGGCTCTACAGATACGCAGTATTTT. This codes for CASSPRLAGGSTDTQYF.

This rearrangement joins TRBV9 to TRBJ2-6, with no clear D. This CDR3 contains 15 residues. Trimming stripped 1 base from V and 0 bases from J, with 5 bases between. In germline, CDR1 is SGDLS, CDR2 YYNGEE. CDR3 bases: TGTGCCAGCAGCGTACCCGGCTCTGGGGCCAACGTCCTGACTTTC. This encodes CASSVPGSGANVLTF.

This chain uses TRBV6-1 with TRBJ1-1; 7 bases match TRBD1. V was clipped by 10 bases and J by 8 bases; unmatched bases: 13. CDR1 is MNHNS and CDR2 is SASEGT in the germline V gene. The CDR3 is 13 amino acids. CDR3 loop: CATRPRQGPEAFF. CDR3 in DNA: TGTGCCACGAGACCTAGACAGGGTCCCGAAGCTTTCTTT.

This clonotype came up many times. In nucleotides, the CDR3 is TGCAGCTCCAGTTGGGGGGTCGACGAGACCCAGTACTTC. As protein: CSSSWGVDETQYF. V usage is TRBV29-1 and J usage is TRBJ2-5; D possibly corresponds to TRBD2 (6 bases). CDR1 and CDR2 from the germline V gene are SQVTM and ANQGSEA. This CDR3 region has 13 residues. Trimming pared 8 bases from V and 5 bases from J, leaving 18 bases between.

This clonotype has ten or more counts. The chain has TRBV5-5 and TRBJ2-3; D is ambiguous. V lost 4 bases and J 1 base, leaving 16 bases between the germline ends. CDR1 SGHKS and CDR2 YYEKEE come from the germline V gene (reference sequence). The CDR3 is 16 amino acids. CDR3 coding DNA: TGTGCCAGCAGCCCCCGGTCCATCCTTGGCACAGATACGCAGTATTTT. It translates to CASSPRSILGTDTQYF.

V gene TRBV6-2 or TRBV6-3 combines with J gene TRBJ2-7, with D uncertain. The CDR3 sequence is 13 residues long. Germline V lookup: CDR1 MNHEY, CDR2 SVGEGT. The ends were cut back, 4 bases at V and 6 bases at J, with 13 bases in the middle. CDR3 nucleotides: TGTGCCAGCAGTTTTAGCTGGAGAAGCGAGCAGTACGTC. Its protein is CASSFSWRSEQYV.

This clonotype was seen repeatedly, ten times or more. The chain uses TRBV10-3 and TRBJ1-2; unclear D gene. Deletions cut 6 bases from V and 0 bases from J, with 11 bases between. The CDR3 covers 14 residues. Germline CDR1 ENHRY, CDR2 SYGVKD. The CDR3 region is CAIRRTGTNYGYTF. CDR3 DNA: TGTGCCATCAGGCGTACGGGGACTAACTATGGCTACACCTTC.

This clonotype was seen many times. The chain recombines TRBV5-1 with TRBJ1-1; D is unresolved. The CDR3 extends over 13 amino acids. From germline, CDR1 is SGHRS and CDR2 YFSETQ. V lost 0 bases, J lost 0 bases, and 3 bases lay in between. CDR3 in DNA: TGCGCCAGCAGCTTGGCAGTGAACACTGAAGCTTTCTTT. It is translated as CASSLAVNTEAFF.